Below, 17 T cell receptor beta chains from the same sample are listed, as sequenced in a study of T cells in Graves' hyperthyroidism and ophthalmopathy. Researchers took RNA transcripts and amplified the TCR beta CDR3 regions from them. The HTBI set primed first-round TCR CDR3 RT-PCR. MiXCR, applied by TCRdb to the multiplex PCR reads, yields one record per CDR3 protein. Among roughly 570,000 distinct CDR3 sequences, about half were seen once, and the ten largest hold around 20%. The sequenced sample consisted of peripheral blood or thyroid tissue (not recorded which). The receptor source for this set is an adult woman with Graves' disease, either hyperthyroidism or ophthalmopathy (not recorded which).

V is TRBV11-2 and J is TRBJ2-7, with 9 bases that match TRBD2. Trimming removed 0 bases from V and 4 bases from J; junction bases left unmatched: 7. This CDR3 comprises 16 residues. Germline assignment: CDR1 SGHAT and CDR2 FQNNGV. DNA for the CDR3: TGTGCCAGCAGCTTAGAAGCGGGGGGATCGACTTACGAGCAGTACTTC. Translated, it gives CASSLEAGGSTYEQYF. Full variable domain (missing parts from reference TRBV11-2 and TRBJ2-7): EAGVAQSPRYKIIEKRQSVAFWCNPISGHATLYWYQQILGQGPKLLIQFQNNGVVDDSQLPKDRFSAERLKGVDSTLKIQPAKLEDSAVYLCASSLEAGGSTYEQYFGPGTRLTVT.

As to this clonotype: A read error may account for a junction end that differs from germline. Here the CDR3 DNA reads TGTGCCATCAGTGATGGGACAGACACCGGGGAGCTGTTCTTT. It translates to CAISDGTDTGELFF. This chain connects TRBV10-3 to TRBJ2-2; 7 bases fit TRBD1. This CDR3 is built from 14 residues. Germline values: CDR1 ENHRY, CDR2 SYGVKD.

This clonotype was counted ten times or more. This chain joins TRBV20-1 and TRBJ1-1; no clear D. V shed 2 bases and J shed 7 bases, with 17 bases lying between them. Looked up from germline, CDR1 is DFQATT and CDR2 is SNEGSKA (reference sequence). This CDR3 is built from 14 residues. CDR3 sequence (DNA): TGCAGTGCTAGACCGCTACGAGGTGCGATTGAAGCTTTCTTT. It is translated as CSARPLRGAIEAFF.

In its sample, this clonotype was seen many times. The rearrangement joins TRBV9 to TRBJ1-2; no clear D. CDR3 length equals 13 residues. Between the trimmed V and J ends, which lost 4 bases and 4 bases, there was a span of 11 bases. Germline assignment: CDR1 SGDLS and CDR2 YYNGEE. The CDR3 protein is CASSTQTFYGYTF. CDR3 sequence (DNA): TGTGCCAGCAGCACCCAGACCTTCTATGGCTACACCTTC.

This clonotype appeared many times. The CDR3, as DNA: TGTGCCAGCAGTTTAATGGCAGGGGCCTACGAGCAGTACTTC. Translating gives CASSLMAGAYEQYF. The chain combines TRBV12-3 or TRBV12-4 with TRBJ2-7, with D tentatively TRBD1 (6 bases). V gave up 2 bases and J gave up 2 bases, with 10 bases separating them. The CDR3 is 14 amino acids.

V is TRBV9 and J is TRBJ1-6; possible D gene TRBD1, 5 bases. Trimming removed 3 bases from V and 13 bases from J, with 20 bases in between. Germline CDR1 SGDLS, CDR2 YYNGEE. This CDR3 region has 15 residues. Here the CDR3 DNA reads TGTGCCAGCAGCGGATCCCGGGACGGTTTGGTTCCCCTCCACTTT. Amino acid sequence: CASSGSRDGLVPLHF.

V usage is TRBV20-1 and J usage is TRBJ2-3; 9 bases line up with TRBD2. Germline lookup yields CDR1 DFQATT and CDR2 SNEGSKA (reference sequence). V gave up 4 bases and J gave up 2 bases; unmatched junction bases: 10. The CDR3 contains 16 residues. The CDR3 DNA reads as TGCAGTGCTATTTGCGGGAGGGCTTACGACACAGATACGCAGTATTTT. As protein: CSAICGRAYDTDTQYF.

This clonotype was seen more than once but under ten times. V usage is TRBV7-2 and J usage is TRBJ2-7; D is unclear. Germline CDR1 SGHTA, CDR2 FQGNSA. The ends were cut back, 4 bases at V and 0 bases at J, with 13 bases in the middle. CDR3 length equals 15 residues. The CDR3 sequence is CASSSPTLSSYEQYF. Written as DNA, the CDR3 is TGTGCCAGCAGCTCTCCCACCCTGTCCTCCTACGAGCAGTACTTC.

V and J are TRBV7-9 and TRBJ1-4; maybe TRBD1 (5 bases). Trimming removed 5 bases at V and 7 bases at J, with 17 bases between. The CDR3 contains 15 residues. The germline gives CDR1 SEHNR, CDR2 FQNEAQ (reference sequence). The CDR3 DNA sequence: TGTGCCAGCAGCCCCTCGAGGGAGGGGAGTGAAAAACTGTTTTTT. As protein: CASSPSREGSEKLFF.

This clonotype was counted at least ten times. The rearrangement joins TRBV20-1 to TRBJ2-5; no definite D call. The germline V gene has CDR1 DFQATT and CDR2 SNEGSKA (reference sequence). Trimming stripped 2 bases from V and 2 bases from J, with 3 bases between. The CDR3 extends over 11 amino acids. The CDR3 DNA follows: TGCAGTGCTAGAATACAAGAGACCCAGTACTTC. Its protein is CSARIQETQYF.

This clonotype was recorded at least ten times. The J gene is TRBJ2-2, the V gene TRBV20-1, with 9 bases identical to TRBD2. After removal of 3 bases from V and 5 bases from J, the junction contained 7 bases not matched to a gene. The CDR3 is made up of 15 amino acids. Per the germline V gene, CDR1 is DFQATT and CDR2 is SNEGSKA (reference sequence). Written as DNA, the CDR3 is TGCAGTGCTAGGTATAGCGGGAGAGATACCGGGGAGCTGTTTTTT. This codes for CSARYSGRDTGELFF.

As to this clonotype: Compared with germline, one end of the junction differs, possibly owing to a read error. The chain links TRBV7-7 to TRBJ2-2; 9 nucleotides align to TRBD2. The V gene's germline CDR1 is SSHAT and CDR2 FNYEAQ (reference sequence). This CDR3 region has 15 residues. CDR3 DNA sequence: TGTGCTAGCAGCCCCGGGACTAGCAGAACCGGGGAGCTGTTTTTT. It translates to CASSPGTSRTGELFF.

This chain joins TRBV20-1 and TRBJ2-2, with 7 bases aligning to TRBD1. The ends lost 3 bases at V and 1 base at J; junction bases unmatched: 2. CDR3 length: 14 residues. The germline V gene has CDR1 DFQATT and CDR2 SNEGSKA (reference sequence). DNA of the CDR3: TGCAGTGCTAGGGACAGGCGGAACACCGGGGAGCTGTTTTTT. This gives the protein CSARDRRNTGELFF.

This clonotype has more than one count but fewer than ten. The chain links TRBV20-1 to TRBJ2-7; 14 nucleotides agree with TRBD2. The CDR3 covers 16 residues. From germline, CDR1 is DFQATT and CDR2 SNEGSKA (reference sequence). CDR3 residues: CSVEESGTSGSYEQYF. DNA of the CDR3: TGCAGCGTTGAAGAGTCCGGGACTAGCGGGAGCTACGAGCAGTACTTC.

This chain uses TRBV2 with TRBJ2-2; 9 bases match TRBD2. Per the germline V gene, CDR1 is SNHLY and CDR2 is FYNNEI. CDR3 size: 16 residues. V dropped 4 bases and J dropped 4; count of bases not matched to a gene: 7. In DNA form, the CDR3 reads TGTGCCAGCAGTGCGTGGGCGGGAGGGGGCACCGGGGAGCTGTTTTTT. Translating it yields CASSAWAGGGTGELFF.

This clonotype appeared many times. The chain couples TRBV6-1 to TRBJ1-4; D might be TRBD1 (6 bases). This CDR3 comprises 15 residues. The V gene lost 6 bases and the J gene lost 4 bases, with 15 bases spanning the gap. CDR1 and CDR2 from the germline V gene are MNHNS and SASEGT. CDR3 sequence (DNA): TGTGCCAGCAGAAGCCCAGGACAGATTAATGAAAAACTGTTTTTT. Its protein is CASRSPGQINEKLFF.

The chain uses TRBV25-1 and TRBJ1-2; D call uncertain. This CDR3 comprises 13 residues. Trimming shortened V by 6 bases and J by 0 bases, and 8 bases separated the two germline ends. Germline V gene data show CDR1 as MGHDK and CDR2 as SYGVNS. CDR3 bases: TGTGCCAGCAGGGATTGGGCTAACTATGGCTACACCTTC. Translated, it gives CASRDWANYGYTF.